This T cell receptor beta chain derives from a study of blood T cell repertoires in COVID-19. Study-level information: COVID-19 samples collected from the United States, Italy and Spain covered acute and convalescent phases. From T cells, B-cell-depleted T cells, or PBMCs came the material, which was cDNA or gDNA.

The CDR3 covers 20 residues. V dropped 5 bases and J dropped 0; count of bases not matched to a gene: 17. Looked up from germline, CDR1 is SGHNT and CDR2 is YYREEE (reference sequence). This table comes from immunoSEQ multiplex PCR, and its TCRdb copy is limited to in-frame clones, with some not included. The table has roughly 260,000 clones, about nine tenths seen once. The TCR comes from a woman in her 30s with COVID-19, enrolled during active disease. The chain uses TRBV5-4 and TRBJ2-6; 7 nucleotides agree with TRBD1. Source material: peripheral blood. The CDR3 reads CASSPAQTGYQFSGANVLTF. CDR3 DNA: TGTGCCAGCAGTCCGGCCCAGACAGGGTATCAGTTCTCTGGGGCCAACGTCCTGACTTTC.